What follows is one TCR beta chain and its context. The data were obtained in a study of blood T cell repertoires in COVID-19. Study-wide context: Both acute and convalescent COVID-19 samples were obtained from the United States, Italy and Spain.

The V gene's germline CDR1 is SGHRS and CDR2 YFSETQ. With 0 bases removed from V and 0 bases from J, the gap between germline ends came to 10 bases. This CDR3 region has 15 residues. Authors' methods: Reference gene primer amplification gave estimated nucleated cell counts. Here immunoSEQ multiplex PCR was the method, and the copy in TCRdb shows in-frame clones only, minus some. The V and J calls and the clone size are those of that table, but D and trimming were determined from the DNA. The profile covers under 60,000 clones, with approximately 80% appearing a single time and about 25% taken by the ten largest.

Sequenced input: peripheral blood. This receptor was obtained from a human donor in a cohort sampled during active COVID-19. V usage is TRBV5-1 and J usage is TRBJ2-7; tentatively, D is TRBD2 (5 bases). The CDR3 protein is CASSLVPGSSYEQYF. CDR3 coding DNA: TGCGCCAGCAGCTTGGTACCGGGAAGCTCCTACGAGCAGTACTTC.